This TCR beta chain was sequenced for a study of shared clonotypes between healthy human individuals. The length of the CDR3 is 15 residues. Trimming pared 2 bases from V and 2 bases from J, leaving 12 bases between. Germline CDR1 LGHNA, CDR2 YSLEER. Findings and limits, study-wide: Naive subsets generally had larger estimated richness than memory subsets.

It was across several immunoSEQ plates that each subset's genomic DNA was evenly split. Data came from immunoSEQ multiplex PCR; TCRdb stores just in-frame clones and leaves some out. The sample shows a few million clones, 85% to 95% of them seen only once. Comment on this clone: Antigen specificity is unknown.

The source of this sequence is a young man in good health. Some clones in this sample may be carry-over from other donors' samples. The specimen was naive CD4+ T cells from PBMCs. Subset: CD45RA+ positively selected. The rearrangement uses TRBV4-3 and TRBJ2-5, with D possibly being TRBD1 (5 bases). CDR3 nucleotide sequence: TGCGCCAGCAGCCAAACCGGACACAAACAAGAGACCCAGTACTTC. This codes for CASSQTGHKQETQYF.